Presented here are 3 T cell receptor beta chains from one specimen sequenced in a study of cytomegalovirus exposure and HLA in healthy donors. Libraries were prepared by immunoSEQ multiplex PCR; TCRdb keeps only in-frame clonotypes and omits some of them. The table shows 250,000 to 350,000 clones, with approximately 90% occurring only once. The sample comprised PBMCs. These receptors were obtained from a woman between 25 and 40 years old in good health and CMV-seropositive.

DNA for the CDR3: TGCGCCAGCAGCCAATCTGGGCAGTCGAACACTGAAGCTTTCTTT. It codes for CASSQSGQSNTEAFF. The rearrangement links TRBV4-1 to TRBJ1-1; D unclear. Trimming removed 2 bases from V and 1 base from J, with 11 bases in between. CDR3 size: 15 residues. In germline, CDR1 is MGHRA, CDR2 YSYEKL.

The chain is built from TRBV27 and TRBJ2-7, with TRBD1 as a possible D gene (5 bases). V gave up 1 base and J gave up 5 bases, with 6 bases separating them. CDR3 length: 12 residues. Germline values: CDR1 MNHEY, CDR2 SMNVEV (reference sequence). The CDR3 coding sequence is TGTGCCAGCAGTTTATGGGGCGACGAGCAGTACTTC. It encodes CASSLWGDEQYF.

V usage is TRBV9 and J usage is TRBJ2-2, with 7 bases fitting TRBD1. The CDR3 spans 18 residues. V was clipped by 3 bases and J by 6 bases; unmatched bases: 17. The germline V gene has CDR1 SGDLS and CDR2 YYNGEE. The CDR3 region is CASSALFTGTDRAGELFF. The CDR3 nucleotides are TGTGCCAGCAGCGCTCTCTTCACCGGGACAGATCGAGCCGGGGAGCTGTTTTTT.